One sample yielded the 3 T cell receptor beta chains listed below, sequenced in a study of regulatory T cells in long-lasting Graves disease (dated by TCRdb to 2020 to 2022). Read against the paper, the sample's time point label means: newly diagnosed GD, antithyroid drugs for less than 3 months. For both TCR sequencing and RNA sequencing, RNA was extracted from PBMCs using TRIzol. The receptor library was made with multiplex PCR. Sequenced using an Illumina HiSeq 4000. CDR3 regions were amplified by Arm-PCR with iRepertoire HTBI primers to construct TCR beta libraries. The public reads were quality trimmed at Q25 with fastp and then assembled into clones with MiXCR by TCRdb, keeping productive beta chains. Every distinct CDR3 protein forms one entry, paired with its most common genes and DNA. The sample contains 600,000 to 650,000 distinct CDR3 sequences, approximately 15% of them found a single time. The top ten clonotypes cover 18% of the sample.

This sample also appeared in a second study, on T cells in Graves' hyperthyroidism and ophthalmopathy.

Sequencing used peripheral blood mononuclear cells (PBMCs), obtained at new diagnosis, from a patient treated with antithyroid drugs. Source of these receptors: a woman in her thirties with Graves disease. Donor details come from another sample of the same person, matched by shared clones.

The V gene is TRBV19, the J gene TRBJ2-1; 8 nucleotides match TRBD1. The CDR3 spans 14 residues. The trim removed 6 bases at V and 8 bases at J, leaving 9 bases unmatched. The germline V gene encodes CDR1 LNHDA and CDR2 SQIVND (reference sequence). The CDR3 reads CASRRLETGDEQFF. CDR3 bases: TGTGCCAGTAGGCGACTTGAGACAGGGGATGAGCAGTTCTTC.

This clonotype was seen many times. V and J are TRBV7-2 and TRBJ2-4; D might be TRBD2 (6 bases). The CDR3 spans 18 residues. The germline V gene encodes CDR1 SGHTA and CDR2 FQGNSA. Trimming took off 1 base at V and 0 bases at J, with 16 bases between the two ends. The CDR3 protein is CASSLGPRDFLAKNIQYF. The CDR3, as DNA: TGTGCCAGCAGCTTAGGCCCTCGGGACTTCTTAGCCAAAAACATTCAGTACTTC.

About this clonotype itself: This may arise from a read error, as a much more abundant clone is one base away. This CDR3 reads CASSVFRGNYGHTF. CDR3 coding DNA: TGTGCCAGCAGCGTATTTCGGGGTAACTATGGCCACACCTTC. The chain joins TRBV9 to TRBJ1-2; no reliable D call. The CDR3 extends over 14 amino acids. CDR1 is SGDLS, CDR2 YYNGEE, per germline.